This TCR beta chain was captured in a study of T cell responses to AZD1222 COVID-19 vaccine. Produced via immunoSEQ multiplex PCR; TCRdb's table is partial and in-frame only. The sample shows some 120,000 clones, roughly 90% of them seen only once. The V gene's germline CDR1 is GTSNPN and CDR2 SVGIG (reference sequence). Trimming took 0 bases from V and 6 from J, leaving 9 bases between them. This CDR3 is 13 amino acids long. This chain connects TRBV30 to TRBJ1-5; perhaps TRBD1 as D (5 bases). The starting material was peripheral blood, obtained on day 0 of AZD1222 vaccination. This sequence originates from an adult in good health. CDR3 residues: CAWSVRGTQPQHF. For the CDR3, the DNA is TGTGCCTGGAGTGTAAGGGGTACTCAGCCCCAGCATTTT. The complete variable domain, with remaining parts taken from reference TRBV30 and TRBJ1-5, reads SQTIHQWPATLVQPVGSPLSLECTVEGTSNPNLYWYRQAAGRGLQLLFYSVGIGQISSEVPQNLSASRPQDRQFILSSKKLLLSDSGFYLCAWSVRGTQPQHFGDGTRLSIL.